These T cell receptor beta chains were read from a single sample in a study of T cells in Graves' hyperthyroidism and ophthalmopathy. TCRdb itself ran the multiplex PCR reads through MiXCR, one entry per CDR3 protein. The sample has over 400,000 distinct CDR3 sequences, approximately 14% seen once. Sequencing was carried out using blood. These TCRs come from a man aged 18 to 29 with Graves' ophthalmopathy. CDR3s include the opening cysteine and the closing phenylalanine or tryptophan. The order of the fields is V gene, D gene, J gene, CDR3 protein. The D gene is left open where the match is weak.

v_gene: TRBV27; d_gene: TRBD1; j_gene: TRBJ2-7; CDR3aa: CASVPRTGTHEQYF
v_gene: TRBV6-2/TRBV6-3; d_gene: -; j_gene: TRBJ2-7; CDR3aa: CASSPTGWLGQYF
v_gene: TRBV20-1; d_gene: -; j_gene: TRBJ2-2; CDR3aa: CSARTGTNTGELFF
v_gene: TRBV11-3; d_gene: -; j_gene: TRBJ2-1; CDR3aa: CTSSLTGADEQFF
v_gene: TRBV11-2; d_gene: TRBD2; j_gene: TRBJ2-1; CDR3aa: CASSVTSGGRDEQFF
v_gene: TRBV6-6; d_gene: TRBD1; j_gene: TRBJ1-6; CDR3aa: CASSYSGQGAANSPLHF
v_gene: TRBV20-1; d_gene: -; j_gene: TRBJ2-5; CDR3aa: CSAPGTAQETQYF
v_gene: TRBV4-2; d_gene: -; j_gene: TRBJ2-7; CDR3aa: CASSLRTDSYEQYF
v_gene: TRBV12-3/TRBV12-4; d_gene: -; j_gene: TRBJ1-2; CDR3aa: CASSLDKGGYTF
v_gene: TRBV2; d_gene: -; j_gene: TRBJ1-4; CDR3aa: CASSEWATTNEKLFF
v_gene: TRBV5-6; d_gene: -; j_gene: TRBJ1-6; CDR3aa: CASRTWAYNSPLHF
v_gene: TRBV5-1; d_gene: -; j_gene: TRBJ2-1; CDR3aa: CASSFNSGQTVAPRNEQFF
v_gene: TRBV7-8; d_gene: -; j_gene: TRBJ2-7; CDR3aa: CASSLVLEQYF
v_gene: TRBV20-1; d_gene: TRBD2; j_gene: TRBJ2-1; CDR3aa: CSAIRSGGADHEQFF
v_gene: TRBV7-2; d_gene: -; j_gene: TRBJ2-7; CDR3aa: CASSLEADGAYEQYF
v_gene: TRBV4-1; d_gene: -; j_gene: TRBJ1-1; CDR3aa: CASSQGWAMNTEAFF
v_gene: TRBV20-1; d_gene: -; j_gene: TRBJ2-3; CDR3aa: CSVTKQGVDTQYF
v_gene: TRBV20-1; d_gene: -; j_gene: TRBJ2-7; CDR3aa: CSASGSGYEQYF
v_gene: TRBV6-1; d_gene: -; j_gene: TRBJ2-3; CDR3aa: CASQAVIDTQYF
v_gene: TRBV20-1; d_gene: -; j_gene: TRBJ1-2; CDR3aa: CSATTMAFNYGYTF